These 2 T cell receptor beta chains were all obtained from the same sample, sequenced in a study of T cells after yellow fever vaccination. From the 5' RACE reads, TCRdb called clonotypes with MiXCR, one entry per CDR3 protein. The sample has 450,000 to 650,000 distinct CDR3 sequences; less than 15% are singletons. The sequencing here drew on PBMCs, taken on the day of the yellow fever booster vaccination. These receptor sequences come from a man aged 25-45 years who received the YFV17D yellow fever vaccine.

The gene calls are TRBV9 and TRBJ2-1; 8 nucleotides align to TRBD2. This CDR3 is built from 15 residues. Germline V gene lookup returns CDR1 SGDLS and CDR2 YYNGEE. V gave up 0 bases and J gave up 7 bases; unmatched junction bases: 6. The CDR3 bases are TGTGCCAGCAGCGTAGAAGCGGGAGCTGGGAATGAGCAGTTCTTC. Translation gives CASSVEAGAGNEQFF.

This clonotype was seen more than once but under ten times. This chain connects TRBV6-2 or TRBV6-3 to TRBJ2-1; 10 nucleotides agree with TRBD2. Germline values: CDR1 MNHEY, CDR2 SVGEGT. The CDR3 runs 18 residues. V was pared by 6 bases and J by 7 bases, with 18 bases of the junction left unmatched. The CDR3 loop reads CASSWDPVQRGGWNEQFF. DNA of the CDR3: TGTGCCAGCAGCTGGGACCCGGTTCAGCGGGGGGGGTGGAATGAGCAGTTCTTC.